The entry below describes one T cell receptor (beta chain). Its antigen is not known. The sample belongs to a study of CD8 T cells in ankylosing spondylitis. Broader study findings: For ankylosing spondylitis blood, a TCR beta motif of about eight highly homologous variants appeared characteristic. In synovial fluid and blood from reactive arthritis, some motif variants were previously reported. Relatively scarce in peripheral blood, disease-linked clones were CD8+. The authors reported significant enrichment of disease-linked clones in matched ankylosing spondylitis synovial fluid.

The CDR3 is 14 amino acids. Unmatched junction bases numbered 4, after V lost 0 bases and J lost 9 bases. Germline V CDR1 and CDR2: SGHDT, YYEEEE. Molecular-barcoded quantitative 5'-RACE produced these TCR beta libraries. In TCRdb, the 5' RACE reads were re-called with MiXCR into one record per CDR3 protein. The sample consists of approximately 520,000 distinct CDR3 sequences, about 5.2% of them appearing once. Specimen: blood, either unsorted or a sorted T cell fraction (not recorded which). This chain links TRBV5-6 with TRBJ2-1; 9 nucleotides agree with TRBD1. The TCR comes from a male donor with ankylosing spondylitis. The CDR3 DNA sequence: TGTGCCAGCAGCTTGGGACAGGGGGTAGGTGAGCAGTTCTTC. Protein sequence: CASSLGQGVGEQFF.